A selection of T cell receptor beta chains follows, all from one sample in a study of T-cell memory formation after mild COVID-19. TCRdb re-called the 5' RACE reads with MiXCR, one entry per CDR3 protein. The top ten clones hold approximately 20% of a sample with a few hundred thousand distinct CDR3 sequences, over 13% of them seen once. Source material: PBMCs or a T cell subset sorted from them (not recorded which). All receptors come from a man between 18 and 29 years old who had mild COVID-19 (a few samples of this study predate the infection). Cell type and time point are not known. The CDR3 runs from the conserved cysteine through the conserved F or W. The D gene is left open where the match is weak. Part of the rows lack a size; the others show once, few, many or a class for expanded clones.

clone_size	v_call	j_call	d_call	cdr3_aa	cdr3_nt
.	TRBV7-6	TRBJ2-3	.	CASSLDGWSTDTQYF	TGTGCCAGCAGCTTAGACGGCTGGAGCACAGATACGCAGTATTTT
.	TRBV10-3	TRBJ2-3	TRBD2	CAISGLAGVTDTQYF	TGTGCCATCAGTGGGCTAGCGGGGGTCACAGATACGCAGTATTTT
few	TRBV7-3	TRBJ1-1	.	CARKNRDYTEAFF	TGTGCCAGAAAGAACCGGGACTACACTGAAGCTTTCTTT
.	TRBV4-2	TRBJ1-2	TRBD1	CASSRTNRGYGYTF	TGTGCCAGCAGCCGCACAAACAGGGGATATGGCTACACCTTC
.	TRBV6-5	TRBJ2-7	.	CASSTGLLGSYEQYF	TGTGCCAGCAGCACAGGACTCCTCGGGTCCTACGAGCAGTACTTC
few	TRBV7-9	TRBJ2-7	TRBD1	CASSFGTGLDEQYF	TGTGCCAGCAGCTTTGGGACAGGTCTCGACGAGCAGTACTTC
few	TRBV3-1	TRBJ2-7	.	CASSHSYEQYF	TGTGCCAGCAGCCACTCCTACGAGCAGTACTTC
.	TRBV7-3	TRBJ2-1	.	CASSFSALGEQFF	TGTGCCAGCAGCTTTTCGGCATTGGGTGAGCAGTTCTTC
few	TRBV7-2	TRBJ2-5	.	CASSYRTQETQYF	TGTGCCAGCAGCTATCGGACCCAAGAGACCCAGTACTTC
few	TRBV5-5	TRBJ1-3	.	CASTPEGNTIYF	TGTGCCAGCACCCCGGAGGGAAACACCATATATTTT
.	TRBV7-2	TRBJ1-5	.	CASSFYPVGGEKHF	TGTGCCAGCAGCTTCTACCCGGTAGGGGGGGAAAAGCATTTT
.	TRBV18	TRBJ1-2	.	CASSEGVDYGYTF	TGTGCCAGCTCCGAAGGGGTGGATTATGGCTACACCTTC
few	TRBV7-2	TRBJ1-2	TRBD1	CASSPPHRGEGYTF	TGTGCCAGCAGCCCCCCTCACAGGGGCGAAGGCTACACCTTC
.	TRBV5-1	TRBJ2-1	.	CASSLGVTDEQFF	TGCGCCAGCAGCTTGGGAGTAACCGATGAGCAGTTCTTC
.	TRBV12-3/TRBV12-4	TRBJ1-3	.	CASSLRDDTENTIYF	TGTGCCAGCAGTTTGAGGGACGACACTGAAAACACCATATATTTT
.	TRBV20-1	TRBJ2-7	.	CSARVGRSGAYSYEQYF	TGCAGTGCTAGAGTCGGACGAAGCGGTGCCTACTCCTACGAGCAGTACTTC
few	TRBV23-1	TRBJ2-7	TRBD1	CASSPTGAVSYEQYF	TGCGCCAGCAGCCCAACAGGGGCTGTATCCTACGAGCAGTACTTC
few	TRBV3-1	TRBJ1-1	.	CASSQEWDLNTEAFF	TGTGCCAGCAGCCAAGAGTGGGACCTGAACACTGAAGCTTTCTTT
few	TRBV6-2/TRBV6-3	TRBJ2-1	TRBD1	CASSKIRGLNEQFF	TGTGCCAGCAGTAAAATCAGGGGGCTTAATGAGCAGTTCTTC
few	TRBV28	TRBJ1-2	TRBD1	CASSLTGADGYTF	TGTGCCAGCAGTTTGACAGGGGCCGACGGCTACACCTTC
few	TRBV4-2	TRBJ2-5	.	CASSQGTTTQETQYF	TGTGCCAGCAGCCAAGGGACGACTACACAAGAGACCCAGTACTTC
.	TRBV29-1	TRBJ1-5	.	CSGGFVNQPKHF	TGCAGCGGAGGATTTGTCAATCAGCCCAAGCATTTT